Presented here are 25 T cell receptor beta chains from one specimen sequenced in a study of cytomegalovirus exposure and HLA in healthy donors. With 60 Vbeta and 13 Jbeta primers, the PCR was carried out. Generated by immunoSEQ multiplex PCR, the TCRdb table keeps only in-frame clones and is missing some. The table includes under 200,000 clones, over 70% detected once. The sequenced sample was PBMCs. Receptors originate from a male donor in good health and CMV-seropositive.

The chain joins TRBV7-2 to TRBJ2-5; D is unclear. V was clipped by 3 bases and J by 0 bases, with 5 bases between them. Germline CDR1 and CDR2: SGHTA and FQGNSA. The CDR3 has 13 residues. The CDR3 sequence is CASSFQYQETQYF. The CDR3 DNA sequence: TGTGCCAGCAGCTTTCAGTACCAAGAGACCCAGTACTTC.

The gene calls are TRBV9 and TRBJ1-2, with 8 bases aligning to TRBD1. Germline trimming cut 3 bases from V and 8 bases from J; bases unmatched to any gene: 9. Germline-derived CDR1 and CDR2 are SGDLS and YYNGEE. CDR3 length equals 14 residues. The CDR3 here is CASSERRGLGGYTF. The CDR3 DNA reads as TGTGCCAGCAGCGAACGCAGGGGGCTGGGCGGCTACACCTTC.

This chain joins TRBV30 and TRBJ2-1, with no clear D. V was cut by 3 bases and J by 6 bases, with 15 bases left in between. Germline assignment: CDR1 GTSNPN and CDR2 SVGIG (reference sequence). This CDR3 spans 14 amino acids. CDR3 nucleotides: TGTGCCTGGAGCCGACCGCCCGAGCGCAATGAGCAGTTCTTC. As protein: CAWSRPPERNEQFF.

The chain recombines TRBV9 with TRBJ2-1; D uncertain. This CDR3 contains 19 residues. V lost 0 bases and J lost 3, with 22 bases in between. CDR1 and CDR2 from the germline V gene are SGDLS and YYNGEE. The CDR3 reads CASSVAAVFWVGFYNEQFF. CDR3 in DNA: TGTGCCAGCAGCGTAGCCGCCGTTTTTTGGGTGGGCTTCTACAATGAGCAGTTCTTC.

The chain employs TRBV5-1 and TRBJ2-2, with D maybe TRBD1 (6 bases). CDR1 and CDR2 from the germline V gene are SGHRS and YFSETQ. V was trimmed by 4 bases and J by 6 bases, leaving 10 bases between them. CDR3 length: 13 amino acids. CDR3 sequence (DNA): TGCGCCAGCAGCGGATGGGGGCCCGGGGAGCTGTTTTTT. Its protein product is CASSGWGPGELFF.

This clone was detected once. V usage is TRBV30 and J usage is TRBJ1-5; no firm D call. Trimming removed 1 base from V and 6 bases from J, with 10 bases in between. The CDR3 is 13 residues long. Germline V gene sequence: CDR1 GTSNPN, CDR2 SVGIG (reference sequence). The CDR3, as DNA: TGTGCCTGGAGTGGGCCGCTTGGTCAGCCCCAGCATTTT. This codes for CAWSGPLGQPQHF.

This chain links TRBV29-1 with TRBJ1-1, with D possibly TRBD1 on 5 matching bases. Trimming took 7 bases from V and 5 from J, leaving 20 bases between them. Germline CDR1 and CDR2: SQVTM and ANQGSEA. The CDR3 spans 14 residues. The CDR3 sequence is CSARGAGVRTEAFF. The CDR3, as DNA: TGCAGCGCCCGAGGGGCGGGGGTCAGGACTGAAGCTTTCTTT.

This rearrangement joins TRBV6-6 to TRBJ1-5; D unclear. CDR1 is MNHNY and CDR2 is SVGAGI in the germline V gene (reference sequence). Trimming left V 5 bases short and J 5 bases short, with 10 bases between. The CDR3 sequence is 13 residues long. CDR3 protein: CASSTPGDQPQHF. DNA of the CDR3: TGTGCCAGCAGTACACCGGGAGATCAGCCCCAGCATTTT.

Comment on this clone: Germline is not matched at one junction end, which may reflect a read error. The chain couples TRBV7-9 to TRBJ1-1; 8 positions match TRBD1. Per the germline V gene, CDR1 is SEHNR and CDR2 is FQNEAQ (reference sequence). The CDR3 has 16 residues. CDR3 in DNA: TGTTCCAGCAGCTCCTTTGACCCGACAGGGGAGACTGAAGCTTTCTTT. This codes for CSSSSFDPTGETEAFF. Drawing the rest from reference TRBV7-9 and TRBJ1-1, the complete variable domain is DTGVSQNPRHKITKRGQNVTFRCDPISEHNRLYWYRQTLGQGPEFLTYFQNEAQLEKSRLLSDRFSAERPKGSFSTLEIQRTEQGDSAMYLCSSSSFDPTGETEAFFGQGTRLTVV.

To note about this clone: In the same sample, other DNA sequences code for this CDR3. The chain carries TRBV30 and TRBJ2-7; TRBD1 is a possible D gene (6 bases). Germline CDR1 and CDR2: GTSNPN and SVGIG (reference sequence). Trimming left V 1 base short and J 1 base short, with 11 bases between. CDR3 length equals 14 residues. CDR3 amino acids: CAWSGDTSSYEQYF. CDR3 nucleotides: TGTGCCTGGAGTGGGGACACTTCTTCCTACGAGCAGTACTTC.

The V call is TRBV2, the J call TRBJ2-3; TRBD2 agrees at 7 bases. The CDR3 has 16 residues. The ends lost 5 bases at V and 2 bases at J; junction bases unmatched: 10. The germline gives CDR1 SNHLY, CDR2 FYNNEI. The CDR3: CASSFSPGLTTDTQYF. The CDR3 DNA follows: TGTGCCAGCAGTTTCTCCCCGGGACTAACCACAGATACGCAGTATTTT.

This clone turned up a few times. This sample also contains other DNA sequences that code for the same CDR3. The chain joins TRBV30 to TRBJ1-6; TRBD1 aligns across 7 bases. CDR3 size: 14 residues. Germline V gene data show CDR1 as GTSNPN and CDR2 as SVGIG (reference sequence). With 6 bases clipped from V and 7 bases from J, the junction kept 9 bases outside the gene matches. This CDR3 is CACFQGGRNSPLHF. The CDR3 DNA sequence: TGTGCCTGCTTCCAGGGGGGACGAAATTCACCCCTCCACTTT.

This sequence joins TRBV7-2 and TRBJ1-5, with D perhaps matching TRBD1 (6 bases). Germline CDR1 is SGHTA and CDR2 is FQGNSA. V dropped 10 bases and J dropped 4 bases, with 11 bases sitting between them. The CDR3 loop spans 12 amino acids. The DNA for the CDR3 is TGTGCCACCGGGACATCGAATCAGCCCCAGCATTTT. This codes for CATGTSNQPQHF. Together with reference TRBV7-2 and TRBJ1-5, the CDR3 gives the full variable domain: GAGVSQSPSNKVTEKGKDVELRCDPISGHTALYWYRQSLGQGLEFLIYFQGNSAPDKSGLPSDRFSAERTGGSVSTLTIQRTQQEDSAVYLCATGTSNQPQHFGDGTRLSIL.

The chain uses TRBV9 and TRBJ2-4, with D possibly being TRBD2 (7 bases). Trimming left V 1 base short and J 5 bases short, with 13 bases between. The CDR3 is made up of 15 amino acids. Germline CDR1 is SGDLS and CDR2 is YYNGEE. This CDR3 reads CASSVIGGGQNIQYF. Here the CDR3 DNA reads TGTGCCAGCAGCGTAATCGGCGGGGGCCAAAACATTCAGTACTTC.

This sequence joins TRBV4-1 and TRBJ2-3, with TRBD2 matching over 11 bases. The germline V gene encodes CDR1 MGHRA and CDR2 YSYEKL. V was clipped by 0 bases and J by 2 bases; unmatched bases: 4. The length of the CDR3 is 17 residues. The CDR3 loop reads CASSQEPLAGATDTQYF. CDR3 nucleotide sequence: TGCGCCAGCAGCCAAGAGCCACTAGCGGGGGCCACAGATACGCAGTATTTT.

The rearrangement uses TRBV5-1 and TRBJ2-7, with 8 bases identical to TRBD2. Unmatched junction bases numbered 6, after V lost 4 bases and J lost 6 bases. Germline loops: CDR1 SGHRS, CDR2 YFSETQ. This CDR3 spans 13 amino acids. CDR3: CASSPTGGGEQYF. CDR3 DNA: TGCGCCAGCAGCCCGACCGGGGGGGGCGAGCAGTACTTC.

The V and J genes are TRBV9 and TRBJ2-1, with 9 positions matching TRBD1. Trimming cost V 1 base and J 4 bases; bases outside gene matches: 6. This CDR3 has 16 residues. The germline V gene has CDR1 SGDLS and CDR2 YYNGEE. The DNA for the CDR3 is TGTGCCAGCAGCGTACACCGGGACAGGGAGTACAATGAGCAGTTCTTC. Protein: CASSVHRDREYNEQFF.

For this clone: The junction does not match germline at one end; this may be a read error. The chain carries TRBV7-7 and TRBJ2-2; D is unresolved. This CDR3 has 13 amino acids. Germline CDR1 is SSHAT and CDR2 is FNYEAQ (reference sequence). CDR3 region: CASSPPGTGELFF. The CDR3 region has the DNA TGTGCTAGCAGTCCCCCCGGCACCGGGGAGCTGTTTTTT.

The rearrangement joins TRBV5-1 to TRBJ2-1; 11 bases are a match to TRBD2. The CDR3 consists of 15 residues. The V gene end was trimmed by 2 bases and the J gene end by 8 bases; junction bases not matched to a gene: 6. Germline V gene lookup returns CDR1 SGHRS and CDR2 YFSETQ. The CDR3 is CASSFLAGGTHEQFF. The CDR3 DNA reads TGCGCCAGCAGCTTCCTAGCGGGGGGAACCCATGAGCAGTTCTTC.

This clone appeared a single time. The V and J genes are TRBV29-1 and TRBJ2-3; TRBD2 agrees at 8 bases. Germline CDR1 is SQVTM and CDR2 is ANQGSEA. The CDR3 spans 15 residues. The junction had 8 bases not matched to a gene; V was cut back by 4 bases and J by 2 bases. This CDR3 reads CSVGGGGLYTDTQYF. CDR3 nucleotide sequence: TGCAGCGTTGGGGGCGGGGGGTTATACACAGATACGCAGTATTTT.

The gene calls are TRBV14 and TRBJ2-3; 8 nucleotides agree with TRBD2. From germline, CDR1 is SGHDN and CDR2 FVKESK. J lost 2 bases, V lost 0 bases, and 7 bases had no gene match. The CDR3 consists of 17 residues. CDR3 sequence (DNA): TGTGCCAGCAGCCAAGAAGGGATAGCGGGGTTCACAGATACGCAGTATTTT. The encoded protein is CASSQEGIAGFTDTQYF.

This chain connects TRBV11-2 to TRBJ2-5, with 7 bases matching TRBD1. In germline, CDR1 is SGHAT, CDR2 FQNNGV. After removal of 1 base from V and 5 bases from J, the junction contained 7 bases not matched to a gene. This CDR3 is built from 15 residues. CDR3 DNA: TGTGCCAGCAGCTTAGGGGTGGGACAGTGGGAGACCCAGTACTTC. Residues: CASSLGVGQWETQYF.

The V and J genes are TRBV6-5 and TRBJ2-5; 12 nucleotides line up with TRBD2. The J call may be mistaken, given a closer DNA end match to TRBJ2-7. This CDR3 spans 14 amino acids. Germline loops: CDR1 MNHEY, CDR2 SVGAGI. Here the CDR3 DNA reads TGTGCCAGCACCTGGACTAGCGGGGCTTACGAGCAGTACTTC. Its translation is CASTWTSGAYEQYF.

The chain couples TRBV5-1 to TRBJ1-2, with D maybe TRBD1 (6 bases). V was shortened by 0 bases and J by 7 bases, with 13 bases between the two germline ends. This CDR3 contains 14 residues. Germline values: CDR1 SGHRS, CDR2 YFSETQ. CDR3 region: CASSLGEGVGGYTF. The CDR3 nucleotides are TGCGCCAGCAGCTTGGGAGAGGGGGTCGGTGGCTACACCTTC.

The gene calls are TRBV30 and TRBJ1-2; 8 bases map to TRBD1. The ends lost 0 bases at V and 2 bases at J; junction bases unmatched: 2. This CDR3 has 14 amino acids. Germline CDR1 GTSNPN, CDR2 SVGIG (reference sequence). The CDR3 is CAWSVTGVNYGYTF. DNA for the CDR3: TGTGCCTGGAGTGTGACAGGGGTGAACTATGGCTACACCTTC.